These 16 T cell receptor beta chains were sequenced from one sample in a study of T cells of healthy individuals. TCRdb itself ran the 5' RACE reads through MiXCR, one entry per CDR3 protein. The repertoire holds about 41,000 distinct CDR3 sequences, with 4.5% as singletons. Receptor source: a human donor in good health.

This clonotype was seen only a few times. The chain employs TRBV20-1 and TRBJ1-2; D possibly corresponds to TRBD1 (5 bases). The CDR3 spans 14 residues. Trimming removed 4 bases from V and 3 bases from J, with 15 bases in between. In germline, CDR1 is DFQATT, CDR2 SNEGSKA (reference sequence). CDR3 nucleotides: TGCAGTGCTACTCGTGGGGGTGGGGACTATGGCTACACCTTC. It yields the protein CSATRGGGDYGYTF.

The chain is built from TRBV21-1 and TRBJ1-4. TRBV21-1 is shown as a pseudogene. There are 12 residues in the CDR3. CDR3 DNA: TGTGCCAGCAGCAACAGCGGCGAAAAACTGTTTTTT. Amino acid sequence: CASSNSGEKLFF.

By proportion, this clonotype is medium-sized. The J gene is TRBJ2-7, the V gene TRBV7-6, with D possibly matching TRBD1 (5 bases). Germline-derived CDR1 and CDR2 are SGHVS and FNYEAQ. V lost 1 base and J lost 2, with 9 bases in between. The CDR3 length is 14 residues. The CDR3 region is CASSLGTGAYEQYF. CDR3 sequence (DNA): TGTGCCAGCAGCTTAGGAACAGGAGCCTACGAGCAGTACTTC.

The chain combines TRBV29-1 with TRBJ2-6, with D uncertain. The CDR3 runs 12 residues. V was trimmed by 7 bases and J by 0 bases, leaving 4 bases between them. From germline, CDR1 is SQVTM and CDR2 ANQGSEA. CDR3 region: CSGGSGANVLTF. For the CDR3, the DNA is TGCAGCGGGGGCTCTGGGGCCAACGTCCTGACTTTC.

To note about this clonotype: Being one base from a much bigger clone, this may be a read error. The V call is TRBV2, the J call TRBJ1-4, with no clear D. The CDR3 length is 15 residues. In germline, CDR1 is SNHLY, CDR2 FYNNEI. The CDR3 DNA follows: TGTGCCAGCATGGACCAAAGAGGAACTAATGAAAAAATGTTTTTT. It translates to CASMDQRGTNEKMFF.

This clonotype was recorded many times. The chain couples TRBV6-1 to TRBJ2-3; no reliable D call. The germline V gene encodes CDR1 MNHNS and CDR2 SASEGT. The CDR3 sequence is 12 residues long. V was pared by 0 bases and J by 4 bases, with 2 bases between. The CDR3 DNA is TGTGCCAGCAGTGAAGCCGCAGATACGCAGTATTTT. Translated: CASSEAADTQYF.

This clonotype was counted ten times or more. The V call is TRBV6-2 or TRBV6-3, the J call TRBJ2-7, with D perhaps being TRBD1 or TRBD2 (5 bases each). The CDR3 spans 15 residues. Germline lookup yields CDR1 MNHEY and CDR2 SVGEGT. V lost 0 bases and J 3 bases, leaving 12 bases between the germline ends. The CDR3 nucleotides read TGTGCCAGCAGTTACTCCGGGAAAGGGGTCTACGAGCAGTACTTC. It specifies CASSYSGKGVYEQYF.

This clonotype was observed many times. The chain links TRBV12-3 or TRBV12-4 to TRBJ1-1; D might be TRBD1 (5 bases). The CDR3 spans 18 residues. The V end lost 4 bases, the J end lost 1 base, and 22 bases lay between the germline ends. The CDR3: CASSSLGKREGPNTEAFF. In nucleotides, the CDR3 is TGTGCCAGCAGTTCCCTTGGGAAACGCGAGGGACCGAACACTGAAGCTTTCTTT.

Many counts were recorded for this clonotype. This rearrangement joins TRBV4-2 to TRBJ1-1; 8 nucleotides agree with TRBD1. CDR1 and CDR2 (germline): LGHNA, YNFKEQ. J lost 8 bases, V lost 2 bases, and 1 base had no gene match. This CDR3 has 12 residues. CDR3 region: CASSQNRGEAFF. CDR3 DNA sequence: TGTGCCAGCAGCCAAAACAGGGGGGAAGCTTTCTTT.

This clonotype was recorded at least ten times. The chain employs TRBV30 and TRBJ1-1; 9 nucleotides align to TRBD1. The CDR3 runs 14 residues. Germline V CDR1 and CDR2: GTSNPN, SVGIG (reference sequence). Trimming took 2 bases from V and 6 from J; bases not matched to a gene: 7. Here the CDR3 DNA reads TGTGCCTGGAGTAGACAGGGGGTTGGGGCTGAAGCTTTCTTT. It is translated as CAWSRQGVGAEAFF.

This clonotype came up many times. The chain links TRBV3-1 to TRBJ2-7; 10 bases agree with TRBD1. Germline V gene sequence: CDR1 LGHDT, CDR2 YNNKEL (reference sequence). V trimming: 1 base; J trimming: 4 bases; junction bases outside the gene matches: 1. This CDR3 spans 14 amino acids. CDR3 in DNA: TGTGCCAGCAGCCAAGGGACAGGGGGGTACGAGCAGTACTTC. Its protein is CASSQGTGGYEQYF.

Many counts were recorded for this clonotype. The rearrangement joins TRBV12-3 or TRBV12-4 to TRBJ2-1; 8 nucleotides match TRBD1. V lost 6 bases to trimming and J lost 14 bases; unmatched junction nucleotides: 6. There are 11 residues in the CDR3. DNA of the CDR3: TGTGCCAGCAGCCCGGACAGGGACAAGTTCTTC. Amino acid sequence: CASSPDRDKFF.

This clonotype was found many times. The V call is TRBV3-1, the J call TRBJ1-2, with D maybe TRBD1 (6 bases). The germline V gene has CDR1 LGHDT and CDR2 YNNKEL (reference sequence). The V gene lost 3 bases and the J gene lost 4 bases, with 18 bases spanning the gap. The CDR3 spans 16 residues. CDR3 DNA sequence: TGTGCCAGCAGCCAGACACAGGGATCCCCCCTCTATGGCTACACCTTC. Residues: CASSQTQGSPLYGYTF.

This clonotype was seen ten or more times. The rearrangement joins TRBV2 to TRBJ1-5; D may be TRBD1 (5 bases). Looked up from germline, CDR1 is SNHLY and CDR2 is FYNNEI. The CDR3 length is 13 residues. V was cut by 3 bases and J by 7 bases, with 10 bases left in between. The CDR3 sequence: CASSEGGDQPQHF. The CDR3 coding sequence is TGTGCCAGCAGTGAGGGGGGGGACCAGCCCCAGCATTTT.

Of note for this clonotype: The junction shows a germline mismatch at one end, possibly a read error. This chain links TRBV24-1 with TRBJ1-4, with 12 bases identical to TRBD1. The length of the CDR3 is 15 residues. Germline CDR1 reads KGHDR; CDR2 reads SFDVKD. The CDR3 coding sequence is TGTGCCACCAGTGACGCCCGGGACAGGGGGCTGTTGCGGAGTTTT. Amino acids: CATSDARDRGLLRSF.

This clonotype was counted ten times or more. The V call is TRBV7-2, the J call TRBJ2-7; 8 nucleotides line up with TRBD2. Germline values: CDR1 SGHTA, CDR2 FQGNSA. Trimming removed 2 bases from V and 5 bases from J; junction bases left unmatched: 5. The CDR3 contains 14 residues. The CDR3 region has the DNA TGTGCCAGCAGCTTAACGGGGGGGGGCGACGAGCAGTACTTC. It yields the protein CASSLTGGGDEQYF. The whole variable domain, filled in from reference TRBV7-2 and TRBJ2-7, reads GAGVSQSPSNKVTEKGKDVELRCDPISGHTALYWYRQSLGQGLEFLIYFQGNSAPDKSGLPSDRFSAERTGGSVSTLTIQRTQQEDSAVYLCASSLTGGGDEQYFGPGTRLTVT.